The 16 T cell receptor beta chains listed next were all sequenced from one sample in a study of regulatory T cells in long-lasting Graves disease. In building TCR beta libraries, iRepertoire HTBI primers were used together with Arm-PCR of CDR3 regions. TCRdb recomputed calls from the multiplex PCR reads with MiXCR, one row per CDR3 protein. The sample yields 250,000 to 400,000 distinct CDR3 sequences, about 18% seen once. The time point denotes: newly diagnosed GD, antithyroid drugs for less than 3 months. The TCR library was made from RNA that had been extracted from PBMCs in TRIzol. The specimen was peripheral blood mononuclear cells (PBMCs), collected at new diagnosis, from a patient treated with antithyroid drugs. These receptors were obtained from a female donor with Graves disease.

This clonotype was picked up one time. The J gene is TRBJ1-1, the V gene TRBV3-1; 9 nucleotides line up with TRBD1. The CDR3 has 15 residues. The germline V gene encodes CDR1 LGHDT and CDR2 YNNKEL (reference sequence). J lost 0 bases, V lost 4 bases, and 3 bases had no gene match. The CDR3 here is CASSPGTGMNTEAFF. DNA of the CDR3: TGTGCCAGCAGCCCCGGGACAGGGATGAACACTGAAGCTTTCTTT.

This clonotype was seen at least ten times. The chain uses TRBV28 and TRBJ1-1, with no clear D. CDR1 and CDR2 (germline): MDHEN, SYDVKM. The CDR3 has 13 residues. Trimming left V 7 bases short and J 7 bases short, with 16 bases between. The DNA for the CDR3 is TGTGCCAGCACCCCCTCTAATGTCGGTGAAGCTTTCTTT. This codes for CASTPSNVGEAFF.

The chain has TRBV5-1 and TRBJ2-7; TRBD2 might be the D (5 bases). Germline V gene lookup returns CDR1 SGHRS and CDR2 YFSETQ. CDR3 length: 13 amino acids. Trimming took off 4 bases at V and 3 bases at J, with 11 bases between the two ends. CDR3 sequence reads: CASSPDSIYEQYF. In DNA, the CDR3 is TGCGCCAGCAGCCCGGACTCGATCTACGAGCAGTACTTC.

V gene TRBV15 combines with J gene TRBJ2-7, with D possibly being TRBD2 (6 bases). Germline CDR1 and CDR2: LNHNV and YYDKDF (reference sequence). CDR3 length: 13 residues. The V and J ends lost 0 bases and 8 bases respectively, with 11 bases between them. The CDR3 sequence: CATSRDGGIKQYF. The CDR3 nucleotides read TGTGCCACCAGCAGAGATGGGGGGATCAAGCAGTACTTC.

As to this clonotype: A much larger clone differs from this one at a single base, so this may be a read error. V is TRBV29-1 and J is TRBJ2-1; D remains unclear. Trimming removed 2 bases from V and 10 bases from J, with 12 bases in between. This CDR3 is built from 12 residues. Germline CDR1 is SQVTM and CDR2 is ANQGSEA. The CDR3 sequence: CSVEKIGNEQFF. In DNA form, the CDR3 reads TGCAGCGTTGAAAAGATTGGGAACGAGCAGTTCTTC.

A word on this clonotype: This may come from a read error, since a much larger clone is one base off. The chain is built from TRBV18 and TRBJ1-3; D not resolved. Trimming removed 4 bases at V and 0 bases at J, with 10 bases between. The germline gives CDR1 KGHSH, CDR2 LQKENI. This CDR3 has 15 amino acids. This chain's CDR3 is CASSQYQFSGNTIYF. The DNA of the CDR3 is TGTGCCAGCTCACAATACCAGTTCTCTGGAAACACCATATATTTT.

This clonotype was observed a few times. The chain has TRBV6-2 or TRBV6-3 and TRBJ2-1; 9 bases align to TRBD2. From germline, CDR1 is MNHEY and CDR2 SVGEGT. V shed 5 bases, J shed 8 bases, and the junction held 10 bases outside the gene matches. CDR3 size: 15 residues. CDR3 sequence reads: CASSDLSGSSDEQFF. The DNA of the CDR3 is TGTGCCAGCAGTGATCTTAGCGGGAGCAGCGATGAGCAGTTCTTC.

This clonotype was observed at least ten times. The chain joins TRBV5-5 to TRBJ1-1; D is possibly TRBD1 (5 bases). The V gene's germline CDR1 is SGHKS and CDR2 YYEKEE (reference sequence). The CDR3 extends over 15 amino acids. V lost 0 bases and J 0 bases, leaving 9 bases between the germline ends. The CDR3 DNA reads as TGTGCCAGCAGCTTGGAGCCAGGGATGAACACTGAAGCTTTCTTT. Encoded protein: CASSLEPGMNTEAFF.

The chain combines TRBV27 with TRBJ2-7, with D tentatively TRBD2 (7 bases). The V end was cut by 8 bases, the J end by 3 bases, with 14 bases between. CDR1 is MNHEY and CDR2 is SMNVEV in the germline V gene (reference sequence). The CDR3 length is 13 residues. CDR3 coding DNA: TGTGCCAGCGGCGGGGGCAGACACTACGAGCAGTACTTC. This translates into CASGGGRHYEQYF.

This sequence joins TRBV5-1 and TRBJ2-7, with TRBD1 as a possible D gene (5 bases). The ends were cut back, 0 bases at V and 4 bases at J, with 11 bases in the middle. Germline-derived CDR1 and CDR2 are SGHRS and YFSETQ. The CDR3 is 14 residues long. The CDR3 sequence: CASSLASGRYEQYF. CDR3 coding DNA: TGCGCCAGCAGCTTGGCCTCAGGGCGATACGAGCAGTACTTC.

As regards this clonotype: A much bigger clone sits one base away, suggesting this may be a read error. This rearrangement joins TRBV29-1 to TRBJ2-7, with D possibly being TRBD2 (6 bases). The germline CDR1 and CDR2 sequences are SQVTM and ANQGSEA. The CDR3 covers 13 residues. V shed 6 bases and J shed 5 bases, with 17 bases lying between them. The CDR3 sequence: CSVNSWRVNEQYF. The CDR3, as DNA: TGCAGCGTAAATTCTTGGAGGGTCAACGAGCAGTACTTC.

This clonotype was observed at least ten times. The CDR3 region is CASREEGGRPYEQYF. The CDR3 coding sequence is TGTGCCAGCAGGGAGGAAGGGGGGAGACCCTACGAGCAGTACTTC. The rearrangement uses TRBV6-1 and TRBJ2-7, with D perhaps being TRBD1 or TRBD2 (6 bases each). Trimming pared 6 bases from V and 2 bases from J, leaving 17 bases between. This CDR3 is built from 15 residues. CDR1 MNHNS and CDR2 SASEGT come from the germline V gene.

The table lists this clonotype with many counts. The CDR3 DNA is TGTGCCAGCAGCTTAGGAGGGAGCGACACCGGGGAGCTGTTTTTT. It yields the protein CASSLGGSDTGELFF. The gene calls are TRBV11-3 and TRBJ2-2; D is possibly TRBD2 (5 bases). Germline V lookup: CDR1 SGHNT, CDR2 YENEEA. CDR3 length: 15 residues. V lost 1 base to trimming and J lost 3 bases, with 9 bases between them.

V gene TRBV29-1 combines with J gene TRBJ1-4, with D hard to call. The CDR3 totals 13 residues. CDR1 SQVTM and CDR2 ANQGSEA come from the germline V gene. Trimming pared 5 bases from V and 6 bases from J, leaving 13 bases between. CDR3 DNA: TGCAGCGTTAGGACTGGCGTAGATGAAAAACTGTTTTTT. It yields the protein CSVRTGVDEKLFF.

On this clonotype itself: A clone one base away is much larger, so this may be a read error. V is TRBV20-1 and J is TRBJ2-3; 14 positions match TRBD2. CDR1 and CDR2 (germline): DFQATT, SNEGSKA (reference sequence). The length of the CDR3 is 16 residues. J gave up 2 bases and V 5 bases, and 6 bases lay outside the gene matches. CDR3 bases: TGCAGTGCTTCCTCGGGACTAGCGGGAGTCACAGATACGCAGTATTTT. Protein product: CSASSGLAGVTDTQYF.

This clonotype occurred many times. V and J are TRBV6-1 and TRBJ2-7, with 10 bases matching TRBD1. Trimming took 6 bases from V and 4 from J; bases not matched to a gene: 15. CDR3 length: 17 residues. Germline CDR1 reads MNHNS; CDR2 reads SASEGT. The CDR3 here is CASRAGTGAPAAYEQYF. For the CDR3, the DNA is TGTGCCAGCAGGGCAGGGACAGGGGCTCCGGCGGCGTACGAGCAGTACTTC.